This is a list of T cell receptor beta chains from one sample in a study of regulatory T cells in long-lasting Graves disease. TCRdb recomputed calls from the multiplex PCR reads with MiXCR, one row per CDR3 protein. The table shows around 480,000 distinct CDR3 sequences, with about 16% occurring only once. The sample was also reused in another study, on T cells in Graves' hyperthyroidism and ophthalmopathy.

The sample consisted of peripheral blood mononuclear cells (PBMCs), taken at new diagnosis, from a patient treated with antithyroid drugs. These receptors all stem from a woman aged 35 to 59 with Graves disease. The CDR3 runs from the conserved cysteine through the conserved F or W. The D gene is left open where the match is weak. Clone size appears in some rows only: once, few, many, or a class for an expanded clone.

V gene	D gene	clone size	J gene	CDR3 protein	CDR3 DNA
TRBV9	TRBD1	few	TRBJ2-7	CASSVAGTGGEQYF	TGTGCCAGCAGCGTAGCCGGGACAGGGGGCGAGCAGTACTTC
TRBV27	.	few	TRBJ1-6	CASSLTQIRQARTLHF	TGTGCCAGCAGTTTAACCCAGATACGACAGGCACGAACCCTCCACTTT
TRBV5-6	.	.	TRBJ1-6	CASSFGPEGDSPLHF	TGTGCCAGCAGCTTCGGGCCCGAAGGGGATTCACCCCTCCACTTT
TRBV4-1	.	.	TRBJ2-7	CASSQAQSSYEQYF	TGCGCCAGCAGCCAAGCACAGAGCTCCTACGAGCAGTACTTC
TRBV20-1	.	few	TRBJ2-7	CSARDSGGNSYEQYF	TGCAGTGCTAGAGATTCCGGGGGAAACTCCTACGAGCAGTACTTC
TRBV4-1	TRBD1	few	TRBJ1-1	CASSQDITPRQGGNTEAFF	TGCGCCAGCAGCCAAGATATCACCCCGAGACAGGGAGGGAACACTGAAGCTTTCTTT
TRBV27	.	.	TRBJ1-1	CASSFMTTTEAFF	TGTGCCAGCAGTTTTATGACAACCACTGAAGCTTTCTTT
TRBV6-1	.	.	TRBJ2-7	CASSEALPYEQYF	TGTGCCAGCAGTGAAGCGCTTCCCTACGAGCAGTACTTC
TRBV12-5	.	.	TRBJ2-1	CASVSQGSSYNEQFF	TGTGCTAGTGTTTCCCAGGGTAGCTCCTACAATGAGCAGTTCTTC
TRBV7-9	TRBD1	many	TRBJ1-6	CASSLGSGTGGSPLHF	TGTGCCAGCAGCTTAGGGTCCGGGACAGGGGGATCACCCCTCCACTTT
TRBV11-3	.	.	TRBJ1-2	CASSLDFETGYTF	TGTGCCAGCAGCTTAGATTTTGAGACGGGCTACACCTTC
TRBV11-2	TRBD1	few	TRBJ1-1	CASSPPGTGANEAFF	TGTGCCAGCAGCCCCCCCGGGACAGGGGCCAATGAAGCTTTCTTT
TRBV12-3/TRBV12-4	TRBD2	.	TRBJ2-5	CASTPSSGAQETQYF	TGTGCCAGCACCCCGTCTAGCGGGGCCCAAGAGACCCAGTACTTC
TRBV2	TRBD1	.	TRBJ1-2	CASTDQGAGGYTF	TGTGCCAGCACCGACCAGGGGGCTGGCGGCTACACCTTC
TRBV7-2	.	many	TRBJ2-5	CAEGKLRETQYF	TGTGCCGAGGGCAAGTTAAGAGAGACCCAGTACTTC
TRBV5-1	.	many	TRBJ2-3	CASSLGDTSSTDTQYF	TGCGCCAGCAGCTTGGGGGACACTTCTAGCACAGATACGCAGTATTTT
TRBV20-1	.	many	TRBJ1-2	CSALRGAGDYGYTF	TGCAGTGCACTCAGGGGAGCTGGTGACTATGGCTACACCTTC
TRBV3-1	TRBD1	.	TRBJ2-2	CASSPPGQTWGGELFF	TGTGCCAGCAGCCCGCCGGGACAGACCTGGGGCGGGGAGCTGTTTTTT
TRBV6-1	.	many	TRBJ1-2	CASRTGSSGYTF	TGTGCCAGCAGAACAGGATCCTCTGGCTACACCTTC
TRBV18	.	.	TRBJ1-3	CASSPINAGPLSGNTIYF	TGTGCCAGCTCACCGATCAATGCCGGGCCCCTTTCTGGAAACACCATATATTTT
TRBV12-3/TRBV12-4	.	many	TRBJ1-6	CASSIFGDSPLHF	TGTGCCAGCAGTATTTTCGGGGACTCACCCCTCCACTTT
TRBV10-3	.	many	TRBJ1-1	CAISDRNTEAFF	TGTGCCATCAGTGATCGGAACACTGAAGCTTTCTTT
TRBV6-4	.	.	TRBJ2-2	CASSDSSWSGGELFF	TGTGCCAGCAGTGACTCGTCCTGGTCTGGCGGGGAGCTGTTTTTT
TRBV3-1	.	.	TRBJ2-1	CASSLGEAVDEQFF	TGTGCCAGCAGCCTCGGGGAGGCGGTAGATGAGCAGTTCTTC
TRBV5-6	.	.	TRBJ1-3	CASRVQGYGNTIYF	TGTGCCAGCAGGGTACAAGGTTACGGAAACACCATATATTTT
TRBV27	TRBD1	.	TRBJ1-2	CASRKETGQSYGYTF	TGTGCCAGCAGGAAAGAGACAGGGCAGAGCTATGGCTACACCTTC